These 25 T cell receptor beta chains were all obtained from the same sample, sequenced in a study of control samples from healthy donors and cancer patients. Measured with immunoSEQ multiplex PCR; TCRdb has only the in-frame clones, and not every one. The sample yields approximately 60,000 clones, 90% seen once. The sequencing input was PBMCs. These receptors all stem from a woman in her forties or fifties with colorectal cancer.

V gene TRBV15 combines with J gene TRBJ2-5, with 10 positions matching TRBD2. V lost 0 bases, J lost 2 bases, and 9 bases stayed unmatched. CDR3 length equals 18 residues. Germline-derived CDR1 and CDR2 are LNHNV and YYDKDF (reference sequence). The CDR3 here is CATSRDYSSGRDQETQYF. The CDR3, as DNA: TGTGCCACCAGCAGAGATTATTCTAGCGGGAGAGATCAAGAGACCCAGTACTTC.

The CDR3 reads CASSKAAGTGTFREQYF. The DNA for the CDR3 is TGTGCCAGCAGCAAAGCCGCTGGGACAGGGACTTTCCGCGAGCAGTACTTC. V gene TRBV5-5 combines with J gene TRBJ2-7; 9 bases agree with TRBD1. Germline lookup yields CDR1 SGHKS and CDR2 YYEKEE (reference sequence). The CDR3 has 17 residues. With V trimmed by 4 bases and J by 6 bases, 17 bases remained unmatched. The full variable domain, completed using reference TRBV5-5 and TRBJ2-7, is DAGVTQSPTHLIKTRGQQVTLRCSPISGHKSVSWYQQVLGQGPQFIFQYYEKEERGRGNFPDRFSARQFPNYSSELNVNALLLGDSALYLCASSKAAGTGTFREQYFGPGTRLTVT.

The chain carries TRBV18 and TRBJ2-2; 8 nucleotides line up with TRBD1. Germline CDR1 is KGHSH and CDR2 is LQKENI. The CDR3 extends over 17 amino acids. V shed 0 bases, J shed 6 bases, and the junction held 9 bases outside the gene matches. CDR3 in DNA: TGTGCCAGCTCACCACCGACAGGGGAAATGAGGTCCGGGGAGCTGTTTTTT. Protein product: CASSPPTGEMRSGELFF.

This clone was picked up one time. This chain uses TRBV12-3 or TRBV12-4 with TRBJ2-1; D is possibly TRBD1 (6 bases). V was clipped by 6 bases and J by 12 bases, with 12 bases between them. The CDR3 spans 11 residues. The CDR3, as DNA: TGTGCCAGCAGCTACAGGGTCCCGCAGTTCTTC. Translated, it gives CASSYRVPQFF.

The chain combines TRBV28 with TRBJ2-1; TRBD2 aligns across 9 bases. V shed 3 bases, J shed 7 bases, and the junction held 7 bases outside the gene matches. The CDR3 length is 15 residues. CDR1 and CDR2 from the germline V gene are MDHEN and SYDVKM. CDR3 loop: CASSFSAGGINEQFF. The DNA of the CDR3 is TGTGCCAGCAGTTTTTCTGCGGGAGGGATTAATGAGCAGTTCTTC.

This rearrangement joins TRBV12-5 to TRBJ1-1, with 8 bases identical to TRBD1. CDR1 is LGHNT, CDR2 FRNRAP, per germline. The CDR3 totals 19 residues. The ends lost 3 bases at V and 1 base at J; junction bases unmatched: 16. CDR3 in DNA: TGTGCTAGTGGTTTCGACAGGACAGGGCGCCTTCTTCGGAACACTGAAGCTTTCTTT. It is translated as CASGFDRTGRLLRNTEAFF.

This clone was counted only a few times. The chain employs TRBV27 and TRBJ2-3; unclear D gene. Trimming cost V 5 bases and J 1 base, with 13 bases left between them. This CDR3 spans 15 amino acids. CDR1 is MNHEY, CDR2 SMNVEV, per germline (reference sequence). As DNA, the CDR3 is TGTGCCAGCAGTGGGCTCCCGCCTGGCACAGATACGCAGTATTTT. This sequence encodes CASSGLPPGTDTQYF.

The chain has TRBV15 and TRBJ1-1; 9 positions agree with TRBD1. Unmatched junction bases numbered 12, after V lost 11 bases and J lost 8 bases. The CDR3 runs 13 residues. Germline-derived CDR1 and CDR2 are LNHNV and YYDKDF (reference sequence). The CDR3 DNA sequence: TGTGCCTCGAACCGGGACAGGGACGGGGAAGCTTTCTTT. The encoded protein is CASNRDRDGEAFF.

Only one count was recorded for this clone. This rearrangement joins TRBV7-9 to TRBJ2-2; D is uncertain. The CDR3 is made up of 16 amino acids. Germline V gene data show CDR1 as SEHNR and CDR2 as FQNEAQ (reference sequence). The V end lost 2 bases, the J end lost 4 bases, and 14 bases lay between the germline ends. CDR3 sequence: CASSLKIRVSTGELFF. The CDR3 region has the DNA TGTGCCAGCAGCTTAAAAATTAGGGTGTCCACCGGGGAGCTGTTTTTT.

The J gene is TRBJ2-7, the V gene TRBV5-1, with 7 bases identical to TRBD2. V was pared by 6 bases and J by 2 bases, with 11 bases of the junction left unmatched. The CDR3 runs 15 residues. CDR1 is SGHRS and CDR2 is YFSETQ in the germline V gene. CDR3 sequence (DNA): TGCGCCAGCACTCACGGGGAGGGAGTCACCTACGAGCAGTACTTC. It translates to CASTHGEGVTYEQYF. Together with reference TRBV5-1 and TRBJ2-7, the CDR3 gives the full variable domain: KAGVTQTPRYLIKTRGQQVTLSCSPISGHRSVSWYQQTPGQGLQFLFEYFSETQRNKGNFPGRFSGRQFSNSRSEMNVSTLELGDSALYLCASTHGEGVTYEQYFGPGTRLTVT.

This clone showed up just once. The gene calls are TRBV4-2 and TRBJ1-5; possibly TRBD1 for D (6 bases). Germline-derived CDR1 and CDR2 are LGHNA and YNFKEQ. Trimming shortened V by 0 bases and J by 0 bases, and 21 bases separated the two germline ends. This CDR3 region has 20 residues. CDR3 in DNA: TGTGCCAGCAGCCAAGATCCCGGGGGGGACATGCTATATAGCAATCAGCCCCAGCATTTT. It encodes CASSQDPGGDMLYSNQPQHF.

This clone was counted a single time. The rearrangement uses TRBV5-1 and TRBJ2-3, with 7 positions matching TRBD2. The CDR3 has 14 residues. Looked up from germline, CDR1 is SGHRS and CDR2 is YFSETQ. With V trimmed by 0 bases and J by 5 bases, 3 bases remained unmatched. The CDR3 sequence is CASSLAGGKDTQYF. The CDR3 DNA is TGCGCCAGCAGCTTGGCCGGGGGGAAAGATACGCAGTATTTT.

The V gene is TRBV2, the J gene TRBJ2-5; TRBD1 or TRBD2 may be the D gene (5 bases each). V was cut by 6 bases and J by 4 bases, with 24 bases left in between. This CDR3 spans 17 amino acids. The germline V gene has CDR1 SNHLY and CDR2 FYNNEI. The CDR3 coding sequence is TGTGCCAGCAGCCTAAAACCCCGAGGGGTCGACCCAGAGACCCAGTACTTC. Translation gives CASSLKPRGVDPETQYF.

This chain links TRBV5-4 with TRBJ2-1, with TRBD2 matching over 11 bases. Looked up from germline, CDR1 is SGHNT and CDR2 is YYREEE (reference sequence). Germline trimming cut 4 bases from V and 0 bases from J; bases unmatched to any gene: 6. This CDR3 spans 17 amino acids. The CDR3 coding sequence is TGTGCCAGCAGCACCGGGACTAGCGGATTCTCCTACAATGAGCAGTTCTTC. This translates into CASSTGTSGFSYNEQFF.

The chain uses TRBV18 and TRBJ1-3; 7 bases are shared with TRBD1. Germline trimming cut 6 bases from V and 0 bases from J; bases unmatched to any gene: 2. The germline V gene encodes CDR1 KGHSH and CDR2 LQKENI. The CDR3 totals 14 residues. The CDR3 is CASSGTVSGNTIYF. DNA for the CDR3: TGTGCCAGCTCCGGGACAGTCTCTGGAAACACCATATATTTT.

This chain's CDR3 is CASSLGGRGTDTQYF. As DNA, the CDR3 is TGCGCCAGCAGCTTGGGGGGAAGAGGCACAGATACGCAGTATTTT. V and J are TRBV5-1 and TRBJ2-3, with D unclear. The CDR3 consists of 15 residues. The V end lost 0 bases, the J end lost 1 base, and 9 bases lay between the germline ends. Germline CDR1 is SGHRS and CDR2 is YFSETQ.

The chain combines TRBV7-8 with TRBJ2-5; 9 bases map to TRBD2. Germline CDR1 SGHVS, CDR2 FQNEAQ. CDR3 length: 17 residues. V gave up 3 bases and J gave up 3 bases; unmatched junction bases: 11. CDR3 bases: TGTGCCAGCAGCTTCCCCTTAGCGGGGGCCGGAGAAGAGACCCAGTACTTC. Translation: CASSFPLAGAGEETQYF.

V usage is TRBV9 and J usage is TRBJ2-1; D gene uncertain. Trimming removed 5 bases from V and 11 bases from J, with 14 bases in between. The CDR3 length is 12 residues. CDR1 and CDR2 (germline): SGDLS, YYNGEE. The CDR3 here is CASSIMTGQQFF. CDR3 coding DNA: TGTGCCAGCAGTATAATGACTGGGCAGCAGTTCTTC.

The rearrangement joins TRBV30 to TRBJ2-3; no clear D. From germline, CDR1 is GTSNPN and CDR2 SVGIG (reference sequence). The CDR3 runs to 14 residues. V was clipped by 1 base and J by 5 bases, with 13 bases between them. CDR3 sequence reads: CAWSDEKLGDTQYF. In DNA, the CDR3 is TGTGCCTGGAGTGATGAGAAGTTGGGAGATACGCAGTATTTT.

CDR3 sequence reads: CASSGLYQPQHF. The CDR3 bases are TGTGCCAGCAGTGGCCTATATCAGCCCCAGCATTTT. The chain combines TRBV2 with TRBJ1-5; no clear D gene. Trimming shortened V by 4 bases and J by 5 bases, and 6 bases separated the two germline ends. Germline CDR1 is SNHLY and CDR2 is FYNNEI. This CDR3 is built from 12 residues.

This sequence joins TRBV7-3 and TRBJ2-1; a weak D match, TRBD2 (6 bases). The CDR3 has 12 amino acids. Germline CDR1 reads SGHTA; CDR2 reads FQGTGA. Between the trimmed V and J ends, which lost 2 bases and 8 bases, there was a span of 7 bases. This CDR3 reads CASSLGGDEQFF. CDR3 bases: TGTGCCAGCAGCTTAGGAGGGGATGAGCAGTTCTTC.

V and J are TRBV5-1 and TRBJ2-7; 9 bases are a match to TRBD1. Germline CDR1 reads SGHRS; CDR2 reads YFSETQ. The CDR3 length is 15 residues. With V trimmed by 4 bases and J by 6 bases, 11 bases remained unmatched. The CDR3 protein is CASSIGDREVGEQYF. The CDR3 nucleotides are TGCGCCAGCAGCATCGGGGACAGGGAGGTGGGCGAGCAGTACTTC.

This chain joins TRBV3-1 (or the pseudogene TRBV3-2) and TRBJ2-1; TRBD2 aligns across 9 bases. CDR1 is LGHDT, CDR2 YNNKEL, per germline (reference sequence). The CDR3 sequence is 16 residues long. The junction had 8 bases not matched to a gene; V was cut back by 4 bases and J by 4 bases. CDR3 sequence reads: CASSRLGGGGYNEQFF. Here the CDR3 DNA reads TGTGCCAGCAGCCGACTCGGCGGGGGGGGATACAATGAGCAGTTCTTC.

In DNA, the CDR3 is TGTGCCACCAGTGACCATAGCGGGAGTGCCTACAATGAGCAGTTCTTC. Translated, it gives CATSDHSGSAYNEQFF. The rearrangement joins TRBV24-1 to TRBJ2-1, with 9 bases matching TRBD2. CDR3 length: 16 amino acids. Germline lookup yields CDR1 KGHDR and CDR2 SFDVKD. V was clipped by 4 bases and J by 2 bases; unmatched bases: 5.

The genes are TRBV10-3 and TRBJ2-3, with 8 bases fitting TRBD2. The junction had 10 bases not matched to a gene; V was cut back by 0 bases and J by 2 bases. Germline assignment: CDR1 ENHRY and CDR2 SYGVKD. The CDR3 loop spans 18 amino acids. CDR3 region: CAISESTSGYPLTDTQYF. In DNA, the CDR3 is TGTGCCATCAGTGAGTCAACTAGCGGCTATCCCCTCACAGATACGCAGTATTTT.